This TCR beta chain comes out of a study of identical twins. The CDR3 is made up of 14 amino acids. Germline V gives CDR1 SGHDN, CDR2 FVKESK. The V gene lost 4 bases and the J gene lost 8 bases, with 15 bases spanning the gap. TCRdb called the 5' RACE reads again in MiXCR, with one record for every CDR3 protein. The sample has over 600,000 distinct CDR3 sequences; around 20% are singletons. The data also belong to a second study, concerning T cells expressing NK-cell markers.

What was sequenced was PBMCs. The genes are TRBV14 and TRBJ2-1, with unresolved D. The origin of this receptor is a young woman in good health. As DNA, the CDR3 is TGTGCCAGCAGCCTCACGGTGGGCCAGCATGAGCAGTTCTTC. Translating gives CASSLTVGQHEQFF.